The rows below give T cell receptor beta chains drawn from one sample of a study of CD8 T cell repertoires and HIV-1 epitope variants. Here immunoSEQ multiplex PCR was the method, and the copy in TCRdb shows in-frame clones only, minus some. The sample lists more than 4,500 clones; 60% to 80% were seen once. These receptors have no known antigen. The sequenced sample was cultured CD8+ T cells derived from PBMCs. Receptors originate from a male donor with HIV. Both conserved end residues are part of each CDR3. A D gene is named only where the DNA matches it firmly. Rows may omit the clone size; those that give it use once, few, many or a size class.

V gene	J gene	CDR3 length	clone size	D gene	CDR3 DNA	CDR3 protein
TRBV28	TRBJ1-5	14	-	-	TGTGCCAGCATCAACCACAGGGAAGATCAGCCCCAGCATTTT	CASINHREDQPQHF
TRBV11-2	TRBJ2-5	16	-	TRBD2	TGTGCCAGCAGCCTACCACTAGCGGGAGTAAAAGAGACCCAGTACTTC	CASSLPLAGVKETQYF
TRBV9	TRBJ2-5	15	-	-	TGTGCCAGCAGCTCCGCCGGGATAGATCAAGAGACCCAGTACTTC	CASSSAGIDQETQYF
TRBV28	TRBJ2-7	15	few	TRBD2	TGTGCCAGCAGTTTACTAGCGGGGGGTCTCTACGAGCAGTACTTC	CASSLLAGGLYEQYF
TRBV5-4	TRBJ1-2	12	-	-	TGTGCCAGCAGCTTTTTTACAGATGGCTACACCTTC	CASSFFTDGYTF
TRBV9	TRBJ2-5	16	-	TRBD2	TGTGCCAGCAGCCCCAGGGGACTAGCGGGAGGAGAGACCCAGTACTTC	CASSPRGLAGGETQYF
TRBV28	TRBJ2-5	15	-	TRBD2	TGTGCCAGCAGTTTGGGGTGGCGGGAGCAAGAGACCCAGTACTTC	CASSLGWREQETQYF
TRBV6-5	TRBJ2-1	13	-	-	TGTGCCACACAGACAGGTTCCTACAATGAGCAGTTCTTC	CATQTGSYNEQFF
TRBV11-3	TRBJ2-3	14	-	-	TGTGCCAGCAGCCCCGGGACTAGCACAGATACGCAGTATTTT	CASSPGTSTDTQYF
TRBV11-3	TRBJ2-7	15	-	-	TGTGCCAGCAGCTCGGGGGCGACAGGCCGCTACGAGCAGTACTTC	CASSSGATGRYEQYF
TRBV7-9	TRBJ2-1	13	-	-	TGTGCCAGCAGCTCACCACTGAAGATAGAGCAGTTCTTC	CASSSPLKIEQFF
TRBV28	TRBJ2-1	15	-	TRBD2	TGTGCCAGCAGTTTATCCCTAGCGGTTTACAATGAGCAGTTCTTC	CASSLSLAVYNEQFF
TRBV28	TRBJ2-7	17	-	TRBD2	TGTGCCAGCAACTCCTATCGGCGGGGGGGATCGGAGGTCGAGCAGTACTTC	CASNSYRRGGSEVEQYF
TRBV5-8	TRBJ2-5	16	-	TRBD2	TGTGCCAGCAGCTCATATAGCGGGGGCCTCCAAGAGACCCAGTACTTC	CASSSYSGGLQETQYF
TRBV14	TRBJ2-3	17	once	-	TGTGCCAGCAGCCAAGAGGGGAGACAGAAGAGCACAGATACGCAGTATTTT	CASSQEGRQKSTDTQYF
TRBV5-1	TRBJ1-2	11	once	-	TGCGCCAGCAGCCCAGGGTCGGGCTACACCTTC	CASSPGSGYTF
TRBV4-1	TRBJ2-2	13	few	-	TGCGCCAGCAGCCCGAGCAACACCGGGGAGCTGTTTTTT	CASSPSNTGELFF
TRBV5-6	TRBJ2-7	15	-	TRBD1	TGTGCCAGCACCATTGAAGGGACAGGAGGCTACGAGCAGTACTTC	CASTIEGTGGYEQYF
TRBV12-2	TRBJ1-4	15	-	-	TGTGCAAGTCGCCCTCAGACCAGGATGTTTGAAAAACTGTTTTTT	CASRPQTRMFEKLFF
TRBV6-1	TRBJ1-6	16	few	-	TGTGCCAGCAGTGAAGCCTCCCAGGGCGATAATTCACCCCTCCACTTT	CASSEASQGDNSPLHF
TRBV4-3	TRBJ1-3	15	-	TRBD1	TGCGCCAGCAGCCAAGATCTAGACAGGGGAACCACCATATATTTT	CASSQDLDRGTTIYF
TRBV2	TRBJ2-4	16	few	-	TGTGCCAGCAGTGATGGATTTGGCCCCCGGATGGACATTCAGTACTTC	CASSDGFGPRMDIQYF
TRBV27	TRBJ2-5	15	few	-	TGTGCCAGCAGTTTGTCTACAGGGATGGGAGAGACCCAGTACTTC	CASSLSTGMGETQYF
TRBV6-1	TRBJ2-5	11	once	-	TGTGCCAGCAGGGATAAAGAGACCCAGTACTTC	CASRDKETQYF
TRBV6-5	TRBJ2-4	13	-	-	TGTGCCAGCAGTTATGGTAAAAAAAACATTCAGTACTTC	CASSYGKKNIQYF
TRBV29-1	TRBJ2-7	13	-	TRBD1	TGCAGCGTTACTGGGGACAGTTCCTACGAGCAGTACTTC	CSVTGDSSYEQYF
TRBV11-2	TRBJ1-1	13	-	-	TGTGCCAGCAGCCGGGGGATGAACACTGAAGCTTTCTTT	CASSRGMNTEAFF
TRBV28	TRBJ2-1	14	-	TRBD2	TGTGCCAGCAGTTTATTGACTAGCGCAAATGAGCAGTTCTTC	CASSLLTSANEQFF
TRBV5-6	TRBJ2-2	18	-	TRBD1	TGTGCCAGCAGCTTGTTAGGAGCCGGGACAGCGAACACCGGGGAGCTGTTTTTT	CASSLLGAGTANTGELFF
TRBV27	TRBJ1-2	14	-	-	TGTGCCAGCAGTTTTACAATGGGTAACTATGGCTACACCTTC	CASSFTMGNYGYTF
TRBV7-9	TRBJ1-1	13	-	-	TGTGCCAGCAGCCCAGAGTTGAACACTGAAGCTTTCTTT	CASSPELNTEAFF
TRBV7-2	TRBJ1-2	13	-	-	TGTGCCAGCAAAGTCCCTGCCGACTATGGCTACACCTTC	CASKVPADYGYTF
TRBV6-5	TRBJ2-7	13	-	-	TGTGCCAGCAGACAGGGTTGGGCCTACGAGCAGTACTTC	CASRQGWAYEQYF
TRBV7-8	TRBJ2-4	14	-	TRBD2	TGTGCCAGCAGAGCGGGGGGGCCCAAAAACATTCAGTACTTC	CASRAGGPKNIQYF
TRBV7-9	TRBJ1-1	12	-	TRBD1	TGTGCCAGCCGACAGGGGGACACTGAAGCTTTCTTT	CASRQGDTEAFF
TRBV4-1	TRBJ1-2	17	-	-	TGCGCCAGCAGCCACCCCAACCGGGACACCAGGAGCTATGGCTACACCTTC	CASSHPNRDTRSYGYTF
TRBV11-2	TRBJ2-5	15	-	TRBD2	TGTGCCAGCAGCTCGGCTAGCGGTAAGGGAGAGACCCAGTACTTC	CASSSASGKGETQYF
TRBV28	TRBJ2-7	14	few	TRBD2	TGTGCCAGCAGTCCGGAAGCGGGAGTAAGCGAGCAGTACTTC	CASSPEAGVSEQYF
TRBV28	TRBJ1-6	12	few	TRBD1	TGTGCCACCGACAGGGGGGGATCACCCCTCCACTTT	CATDRGGSPLHF
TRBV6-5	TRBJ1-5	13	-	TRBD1	TGTGCCAGCAGTTCCCGACAGGGTAGCACCCAGCATTTT	CASSSRQGSTQHF
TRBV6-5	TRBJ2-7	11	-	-	TGTGCCAGCAGTGACAGACCCGAGCAGTACTTC	CASSDRPEQYF
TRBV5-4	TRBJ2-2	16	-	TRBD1	TGTGCCAGCAGCAATTACAGGGGGCGCGGCACCGGGGAGCTGTTTTTT	CASSNYRGRGTGELFF